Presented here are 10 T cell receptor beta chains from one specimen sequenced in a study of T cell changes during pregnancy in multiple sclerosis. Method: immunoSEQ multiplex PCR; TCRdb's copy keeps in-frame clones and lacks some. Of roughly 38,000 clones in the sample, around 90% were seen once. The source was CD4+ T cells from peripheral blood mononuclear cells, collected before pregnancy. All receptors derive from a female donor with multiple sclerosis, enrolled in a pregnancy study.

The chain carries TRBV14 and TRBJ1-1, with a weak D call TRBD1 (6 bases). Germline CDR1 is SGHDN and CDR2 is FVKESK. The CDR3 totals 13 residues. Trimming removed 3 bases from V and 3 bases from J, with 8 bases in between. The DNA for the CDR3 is TGTGCCAGCAGCCATTCAGGGGACACTGAAGCTTTCTTT. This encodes CASSHSGDTEAFF.

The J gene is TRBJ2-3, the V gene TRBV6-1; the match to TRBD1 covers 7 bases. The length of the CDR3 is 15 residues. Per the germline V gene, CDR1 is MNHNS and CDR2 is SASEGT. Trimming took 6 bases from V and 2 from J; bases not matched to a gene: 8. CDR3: CASRTGQISTDTQYF. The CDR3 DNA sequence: TGTGCCAGCAGAACGGGACAGATTTCCACAGATACGCAGTATTTT.

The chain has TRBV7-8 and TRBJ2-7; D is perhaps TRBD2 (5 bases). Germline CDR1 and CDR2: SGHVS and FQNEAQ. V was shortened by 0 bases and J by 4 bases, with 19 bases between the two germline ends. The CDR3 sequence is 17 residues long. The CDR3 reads CASSLARTAERRYEQYF. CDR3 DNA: TGTGCCAGCAGCTTAGCCAGGACGGCCGAACGGAGGTACGAGCAGTACTTC.

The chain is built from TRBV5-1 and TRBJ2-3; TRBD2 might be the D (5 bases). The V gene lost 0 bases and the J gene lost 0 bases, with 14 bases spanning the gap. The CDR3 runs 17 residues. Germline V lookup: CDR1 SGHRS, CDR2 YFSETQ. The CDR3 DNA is TGCGCCAGCAGCTTGGGTGCTAAAGGCGGGAGCACAGATACGCAGTATTTT. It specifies CASSLGAKGGSTDTQYF.

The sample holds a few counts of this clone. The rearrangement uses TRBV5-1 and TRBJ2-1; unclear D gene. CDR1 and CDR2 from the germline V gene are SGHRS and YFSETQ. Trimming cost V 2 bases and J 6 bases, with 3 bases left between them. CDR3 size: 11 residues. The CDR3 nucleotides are TGCGCCAGCAGCTTCAGCAATGAGCAGTTCTTC. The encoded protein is CASSFSNEQFF. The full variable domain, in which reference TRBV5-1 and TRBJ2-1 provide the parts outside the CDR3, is KAGVTQTPRYLIKTRGQQVTLSCSPISGHRSVSWYQQTPGQGLQFLFEYFSETQRNKGNFPGRFSGRQFSNSRSEMNVSTLELGDSALYLCASSFSNEQFFGPGTRLTVL.

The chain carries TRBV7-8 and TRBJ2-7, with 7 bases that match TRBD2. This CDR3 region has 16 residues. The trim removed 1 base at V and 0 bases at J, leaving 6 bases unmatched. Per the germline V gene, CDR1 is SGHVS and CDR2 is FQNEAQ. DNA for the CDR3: TGTGCCAGCAGCTTAGGGGCGGGAGTCTCCTCCTACGAGCAGTACTTC. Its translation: CASSLGAGVSSYEQYF.

This chain's CDR3 is CASSTGLAGGLDTQYF. The CDR3 coding sequence is TGTGCCAGCAGCACTGGACTAGCGGGAGGCCTAGATACGCAGTATTTT. V gene TRBV11-2 combines with J gene TRBJ2-3, with TRBD2 matching 14 bases. The CDR3 sequence is 16 residues long. Per germline, CDR1 SGHAT and CDR2 FQNNGV. The V and J ends lost 5 bases and 5 bases, in that order; junction bases with no gene match: 6.

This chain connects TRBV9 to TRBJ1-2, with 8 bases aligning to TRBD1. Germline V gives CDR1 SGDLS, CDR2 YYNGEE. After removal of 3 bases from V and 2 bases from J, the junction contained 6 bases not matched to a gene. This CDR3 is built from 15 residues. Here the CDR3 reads CASSAGQDLNYGYTF. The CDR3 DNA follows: TGTGCCAGCAGCGCGGGACAGGATCTCAACTATGGCTACACCTTC.

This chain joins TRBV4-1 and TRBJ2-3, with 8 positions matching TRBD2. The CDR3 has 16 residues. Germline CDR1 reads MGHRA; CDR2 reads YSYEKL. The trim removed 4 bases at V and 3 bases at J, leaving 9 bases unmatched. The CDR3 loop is CASSPTAGLATDTQYF. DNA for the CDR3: TGCGCCAGCAGCCCGACCGCCGGACTAGCAACAGATACGCAGTATTTT.

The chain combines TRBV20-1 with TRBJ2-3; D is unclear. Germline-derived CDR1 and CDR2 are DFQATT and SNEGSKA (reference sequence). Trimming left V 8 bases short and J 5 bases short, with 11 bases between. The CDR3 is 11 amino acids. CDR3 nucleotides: TGCAGTAAACAAGTCGTAGATACGCAGTATTTT. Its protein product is CSKQVVDTQYF.